One sample yielded the 25 T cell receptor beta chains listed below, sequenced in a study of blood T cell repertoires in COVID-19. Repertoires were generated with immunoSEQ multiplex PCR, while TCRdb's copy carries only in-frame clones and drops some. This table holds some 150,000 clones, about 83% found once. Sequencing was done on a sample of peripheral blood. Receptors originate from a human donor in a cohort sampled during active COVID-19.

This chain links TRBV5-1 with TRBJ2-1, with 8 nucleotides matching TRBD1. Germline CDR1 SGHRS, CDR2 YFSETQ. CDR3 length: 16 residues. Losses at the gene ends were 3 bases for V and 8 bases for J; bases not matched to a gene: 13. CDR3 DNA sequence: TGCGCCAGCAGCTCCCAGTCCGGGACAGGCTCGCATGAGCAGTTCTTC. Its protein product is CASSSQSGTGSHEQFF.

The chain employs TRBV5-1 and TRBJ2-1, with TRBD2 identical over 7 bases. This CDR3 has 15 residues. The V gene end was trimmed by 4 bases and the J gene end by 5 bases; junction bases not matched to a gene: 9. CDR1 SGHRS and CDR2 YFSETQ come from the germline V gene. The CDR3 nucleotides read TGCGCCAGCAGCCCCGGCGGGGCGGGGGACAATGAGCAGTTCTTC. This codes for CASSPGGAGDNEQFF.

Only one count was recorded for this clone. The chain recombines TRBV29-1 with TRBJ2-1, with D unresolved. The CDR3 is 11 residues long. The V end was cut by 7 bases, the J end by 2 bases, with 6 bases between. The germline V gene has CDR1 SQVTM and CDR2 ANQGSEA. CDR3 nucleotide sequence: TGCAGCGACAAAACCTACAATGAGCAGTTCTTC. Residues: CSDKTYNEQFF.

J is TRBJ1-2 and V is TRBV7-8; D is perhaps TRBD1 (5 bases). The CDR3 sequence is 15 residues long. Trimming removed 4 bases from V and 4 bases from J, with 16 bases in between. Germline V CDR1 and CDR2: SGHVS, FQNEAQ. Written as DNA, the CDR3 is TGTGCCAGCAGCTCCCTAACCGGGACTTTCTATGGCTACACCTTC. It codes for CASSSLTGTFYGYTF.

The rearrangement links TRBV19 to TRBJ1-6; D gene unclear. The CDR3 is 14 residues long. Trimming took 6 bases from V and 8 from J, leaving 14 bases between them. From germline, CDR1 is LNHDA and CDR2 SQIVND (reference sequence). The CDR3 sequence is CASRQGGGDSPLHF. As DNA, the CDR3 is TGTGCCAGTAGACAAGGAGGAGGAGATTCACCCCTCCACTTT.

This clone has a handful of counts. The chain is built from TRBV7-2 and TRBJ2-5, with TRBD2 as a possible D gene (5 bases). CDR1 is SGHTA and CDR2 is FQGNSA in the germline V gene. The CDR3 extends over 13 amino acids. Deletions cut 5 bases from V and 5 bases from J, with 12 bases between. In nucleotides, the CDR3 is TGTGCCAGCAGCACCGGACTGCTCGAGACCCAGTACTTC. As protein: CASSTGLLETQYF.

The gene calls are TRBV27 and TRBJ2-3; TRBD2 matches 8 bases. The CDR3 sequence is 15 residues long. CDR1 is MNHEY, CDR2 SMNVEV, per germline (reference sequence). J gave up 2 bases and V 6 bases, and 7 bases lay outside the gene matches. CDR3 protein: CASSRTSRDTDTQYF. The CDR3 DNA reads as TGTGCCAGCAGCAGGACTAGCAGAGACACAGATACGCAGTATTTT.

V is TRBV5-1 and J is TRBJ2-7; TRBD1 aligns across 11 bases. V trimming: 3 bases; J trimming: 2 bases; junction bases outside the gene matches: 1. Germline CDR1 SGHRS, CDR2 YFSETQ. The CDR3 loop spans 14 amino acids. The CDR3 sequence is CASSWGQGAYEQYF. CDR3 nucleotides: TGCGCCAGCAGCTGGGGACAGGGGGCCTACGAGCAGTACTTC.

The chain combines TRBV5-4 with TRBJ2-1, with 7 bases identical to TRBD2. CDR3 size: 15 residues. From germline, CDR1 is SGHNT and CDR2 YYREEE (reference sequence). The V segment lost 5 bases and the J segment 0 bases; nucleotides outside the gene matches: 5. CDR3 residues: CASRTSQSSYNEQFF. The CDR3 region has the DNA TGTGCCAGCAGGACTAGCCAGAGCTCCTACAATGAGCAGTTCTTC.

J is TRBJ2-1 and V is TRBV27, with 10 bases matching TRBD2. This CDR3 is built from 12 residues. Germline values: CDR1 MNHEY, CDR2 SMNVEV (reference sequence). Trimming at V came to 5 bases and at J to 10 bases, leaving 2 bases not matched to a gene. The DNA for the CDR3 is TGTGCCAGCAGTATACTAGCGGGAGAGCAGTTCTTC. This translates into CASSILAGEQFF.

The rearrangement links TRBV2 to TRBJ1-1; 11 bases map to TRBD1. Germline assignment: CDR1 SNHLY and CDR2 FYNNEI. This CDR3 contains 17 residues. J gave up 4 bases and V 6 bases, and 13 bases lay outside the gene matches. The CDR3 reads CASRELGQGAGGTEAFF. Here the CDR3 DNA reads TGTGCCAGCAGGGAACTTGGACAGGGGGCAGGAGGCACTGAAGCTTTCTTT.

The CDR3 DNA is TGTGCCAGCAGTTCTAATCCGTGGGGCAGGGTACCTGGCTACACCTTC. Its translation is CASSSNPWGRVPGYTF. J is TRBJ1-2 and V is TRBV27, with D perhaps matching TRBD1 (5 bases). This CDR3 has 16 amino acids. V lost 4 bases to trimming and J lost 7 bases, with 22 bases between them. Per the germline V gene, CDR1 is MNHEY and CDR2 is SMNVEV (reference sequence).

The J gene is TRBJ1-1, the V gene TRBV27; D is perhaps TRBD1 (6 bases). V lost 3 bases and J 5 bases, leaving 13 bases between the germline ends. Germline V gene lookup returns CDR1 MNHEY and CDR2 SMNVEV (reference sequence). The CDR3 length is 14 residues. CDR3: CASSFGGPGTEAFF. The DNA for the CDR3 is TGTGCCAGCAGTTTTGGGGGCCCAGGTACTGAAGCTTTCTTT.

The V call is TRBV7-3, the J call TRBJ2-1, with a tentative D call TRBD2 (6 bases). The germline V and J ends were trimmed by 3 bases and 4 bases, with 19 bases remaining between them. Germline V gene sequence: CDR1 SGHTA, CDR2 FQGTGA. The CDR3 consists of 17 residues. CDR3 amino acids: CASSLGRARGGYNEQFF. For the CDR3, the DNA is TGTGCCAGCAGCTTGGGTAGGGCGCGAGGAGGGTACAATGAGCAGTTCTTC.

V is TRBV9 and J is TRBJ2-3, with 11 bases identical to TRBD1. The CDR3 contains 16 residues. V shed 0 bases and J 3 bases; nucleotides not matched to a gene: 3. Germline CDR1 and CDR2: SGDLS and YYNGEE. CDR3 bases: TGTGCCAGCAGCGTAGTAGGACAGGGGGCGACAGATACGCAGTATTTT. This translates into CASSVVGQGATDTQYF.

This clone has just one count. One end of the junction does not line up with germline, which may come from a read error. V usage is TRBV7-7 and J usage is TRBJ2-2, with D unresolved. Germline loops: CDR1 SSHAT, CDR2 FNYEAQ (reference sequence). The length of the CDR3 is 16 residues. The CDR3 here is CASSLRVDLNTGELFF. CDR3 coding DNA: TGTGCTAGCAGCTTGCGAGTCGATCTAAACACCGGGGAGCTGTTTTTT. Drawing the rest from reference TRBV7-7 and TRBJ2-2, the complete variable domain is GAGVSQSPRYKVTKRGQDVTLRCDPISSHATLYWYQQALGQGPEFLTYFNYEAQPDKSGLPSDRFSAERPEGSISTLTIQRTEQRDSAMYRCASSLRVDLNTGELFFGEGSRLTVL.

The chain carries TRBV6-2 or TRBV6-3 and TRBJ2-3; D uncertain. Trimming removed 2 bases from V and 2 bases from J, with 17 bases in between. This CDR3 spans 17 amino acids. Germline V gene data show CDR1 as MNHEY and CDR2 as SVGEGT. The CDR3 is CASSYPLTAEHTDTQYF. The CDR3 DNA sequence: TGTGCCAGCAGTTACCCCCTCACTGCGGAACACACAGATACGCAGTATTTT.

This chain joins TRBV5-4 and TRBJ1-4; unclear D gene. V was pared by 4 bases and J by 3 bases, with 10 bases between. The germline V gene encodes CDR1 SGHNT and CDR2 YYREEE (reference sequence). CDR3 length: 14 residues. The CDR3, as DNA: TGTGCCAGCAGCCTGGTGGGAGCTAATGAAAAACTGTTTTTT. Its translation: CASSLVGANEKLFF.

This clone has more than one count but fewer than ten. J is TRBJ1-1 and V is TRBV7-2, with 10 bases lining up with TRBD1. CDR3 length: 17 amino acids. Losses at the gene ends were 5 bases for V and 3 bases for J; bases not matched to a gene: 12. CDR1 and CDR2 (germline): SGHTA, FQGNSA. The CDR3 loop reads CASSARDRGGGYTEAFF. In DNA form, the CDR3 reads TGTGCCAGCAGCGCACGGGACAGGGGAGGAGGTTACACTGAAGCTTTCTTT.

The rearrangement links TRBV19 to TRBJ2-3; the match to TRBD1 covers 7 bases. This CDR3 comprises 17 residues. Germline CDR1 reads LNHDA; CDR2 reads SQIVND (reference sequence). The trim removed 4 bases at V and 1 base at J, leaving 11 bases unmatched. The CDR3 DNA reads as TGTGCCAGTAGTACCCCCACGGGACAGACAGGCACAGATACGCAGTATTTT. Translation gives CASSTPTGQTGTDTQYF.

The J gene is TRBJ1-4, the V gene TRBV3-1 (or the pseudogene TRBV3-2), with 7 bases matching TRBD1. The CDR3 is made up of 15 amino acids. CDR1 and CDR2 (germline): LGHDT, YNNKEL (reference sequence). V lost 1 base, J lost 8 bases, and 7 bases stayed unmatched. The CDR3 nucleotides read TGTGCCAGCAGCCAAGGACAGGGCCGACGGGAAAAACTGTTTTTT. This encodes CASSQGQGRREKLFF.

The gene calls are TRBV18 and TRBJ2-7; D perhaps matches TRBD1 (5 bases). From germline, CDR1 is KGHSH and CDR2 LQKENI. The CDR3 covers 14 residues. V lost 4 bases and J lost 2, with 12 bases in between. The CDR3 DNA follows: TGTGCCAGCTCACAAGGACAAACCGCCTACGAGCAGTACTTC. It specifies CASSQGQTAYEQYF. Filled out from reference TRBV18 and TRBJ2-7, the complete variable domain reads NAGVMQNPRHLVRRRGQEARLRCSPMKGHSHVYWYRQLPEEGLKFMVYLQKENIIDESGMPKERFSAEFPKEGPSILRIQQVVRGDSAAYFCASSQGQTAYEQYFGPGTRLTVT.

This clone was found a few times. This chain connects TRBV7-3 to TRBJ2-2, with 11 nucleotides matching TRBD2. Trimming cost V 5 bases and J 10 bases; bases outside gene matches: 9. Germline CDR1 and CDR2: SGHTA and FQGTGA. The CDR3 sequence is 15 residues long. CDR3 sequence: CASSLSGRAPTELFF. Here the CDR3 DNA reads TGTGCCAGCAGCCTTAGCGGGAGGGCCCCGACGGAGCTGTTTTTT.

In this sample, this clone turned up once. The J gene is TRBJ2-1, the V gene TRBV7-2; TRBD2 agrees at 8 bases. Looked up from germline, CDR1 is SGHTA and CDR2 is FQGNSA. V was pared by 5 bases and J by 9 bases, with 6 bases of the junction left unmatched. The CDR3 loop spans 13 amino acids. Here the CDR3 reads CASSQGLVREQFF. Here the CDR3 DNA reads TGTGCCAGCAGCCAGGGACTAGTCCGTGAGCAGTTCTTC.

The rearrangement links TRBV5-1 to TRBJ2-1; 8 bases fit TRBD1. Germline values: CDR1 SGHRS, CDR2 YFSETQ. Trimming removed 4 bases from V and 12 bases from J; junction bases left unmatched: 6. The CDR3 spans 12 residues. The CDR3 is CASSAPTGVQFF. The CDR3 DNA is TGCGCCAGCAGCGCTCCGACAGGGGTGCAGTTCTTC.